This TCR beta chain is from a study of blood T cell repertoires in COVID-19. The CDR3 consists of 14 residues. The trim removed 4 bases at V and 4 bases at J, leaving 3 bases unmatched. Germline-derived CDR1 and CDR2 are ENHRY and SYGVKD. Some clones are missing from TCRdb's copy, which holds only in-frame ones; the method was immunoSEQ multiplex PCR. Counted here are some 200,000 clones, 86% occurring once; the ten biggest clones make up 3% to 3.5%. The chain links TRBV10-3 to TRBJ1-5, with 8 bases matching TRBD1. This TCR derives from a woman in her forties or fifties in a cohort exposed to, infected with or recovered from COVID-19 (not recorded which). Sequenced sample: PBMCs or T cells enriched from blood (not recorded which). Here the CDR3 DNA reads TGTGCCATCAGTGGAGGACAGGGAAATCAGCCCCAGCATTTT. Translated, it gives CAISGGQGNQPQHF.